The entry below describes one T cell receptor (beta chain). The J segment lost 2 bases and the V segment lost 4 bases, leaving 1 base of the junction unmatched. Germline V gene sequence: CDR1 PRHDT, CDR2 FYEKMQ (reference sequence). The CDR3 totals 13 residues. In the authors' workflow: By means of reference gene primer amplification, nucleated cell counts were estimated. Using immunoSEQ multiplex PCR, the repertoire was profiled, and TCRdb retains in-frame clones only, with some absent. From that table come the V and J calls and clone size; the DNA was used to work out D and trimming. The data hold 100,000 to 150,000 clones, with over 70% observed a single time. This record belongs to a study of blood T cell repertoires in COVID-19. Study overall: Samples representing acute and convalescent COVID-19 were sourced from the United States, Italy and Spain.

The sequence came from a man aged 65-85 years with acute or convalescent COVID-19. The material sequenced was peripheral blood. The chain combines TRBV13 with TRBJ2-5; TRBD1 agrees at 7 bases. CDR3 DNA sequence: TGTGCCAGCAGCTCGGGACAGCAAGAGACCCAGTACTTC. Protein: CASSSGQQETQYF.